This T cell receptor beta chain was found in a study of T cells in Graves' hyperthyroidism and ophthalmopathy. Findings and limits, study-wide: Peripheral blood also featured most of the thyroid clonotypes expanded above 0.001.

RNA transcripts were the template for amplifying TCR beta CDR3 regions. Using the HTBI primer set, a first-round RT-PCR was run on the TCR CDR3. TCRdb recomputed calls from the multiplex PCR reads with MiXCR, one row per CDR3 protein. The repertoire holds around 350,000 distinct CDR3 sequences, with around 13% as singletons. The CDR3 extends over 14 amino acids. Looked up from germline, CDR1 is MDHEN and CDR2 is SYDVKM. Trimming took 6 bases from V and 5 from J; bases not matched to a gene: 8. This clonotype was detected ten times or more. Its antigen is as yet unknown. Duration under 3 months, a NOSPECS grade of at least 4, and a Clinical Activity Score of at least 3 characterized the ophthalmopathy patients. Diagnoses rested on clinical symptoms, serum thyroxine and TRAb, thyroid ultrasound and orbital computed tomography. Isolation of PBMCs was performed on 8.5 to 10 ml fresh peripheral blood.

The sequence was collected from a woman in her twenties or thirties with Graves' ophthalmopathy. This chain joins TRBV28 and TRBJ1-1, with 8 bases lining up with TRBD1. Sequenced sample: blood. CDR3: CASRSTGVATEAFF. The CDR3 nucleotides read TGTGCCAGCAGGTCGACAGGGGTGGCGACTGAAGCTTTCTTT.